These 24 T cell receptor beta chains were all obtained from the same sample, sequenced in a study of response to subunit inactivated influenza vaccine (dated by TCRdb to between 2018 and 2020). The protocol used for the library was RT-PCR. TCRdb lists the instrument as Illumina HiSeq 2500. TCRdb ran its own pipeline on the public reads, namely fastp trimming at Q25 and MiXCR clone calling, and kept in-frame beta chains. Entries are consolidated by CDR3 protein sequence, retaining the most common genes and DNA. The sample contains under 950,000 distinct CDR3 sequences, 21% of them found a single time. The biggest ten clones account for roughly 10% of the sample. Here the sequenced sample was PBMCs from blood, taken 5 days after vaccination. The source of these receptors is a man in his fifties who received an inactivated influenza vaccine. Donor details come from another sample of the same person, matched by shared clones.

This chain connects TRBV29-1 to TRBJ1-6, with TRBD1 as a possible D gene (6 bases). CDR1 is SQVTM, CDR2 ANQGSEA, per germline. This CDR3 has 13 residues. The ends were cut back, 4 bases at V and 6 bases at J, with 10 bases in the middle. CDR3 region: CSVGVGGNSPLHF. In nucleotides, the CDR3 is TGCAGCGTTGGCGTAGGGGGTAATTCACCCCTCCACTTT.

This clonotype was detected a few times. The chain links TRBV7-9 to TRBJ2-1; the D is unclear. The ends were cut back, 1 base at V and 0 bases at J, with 7 bases in the middle. The CDR3 is 15 residues long. The germline CDR1 and CDR2 sequences are SEHNR and FQNEAQ (reference sequence). The CDR3, as DNA: TGTGCCAGCAGCTTAGACTTCGGCTCCTACAATGAGCAGTTCTTC. It codes for CASSLDFGSYNEQFF.

This clonotype has more than one count but fewer than ten. The CDR3 DNA reads as TGTGCCAGCAGCTTAGTGGAAGGGGGGTTGTATGGCTACACCTTC. Residues: CASSLVEGGLYGYTF. This sequence joins TRBV7-2 and TRBJ1-2, with a weak D call TRBD1 (6 bases). CDR3 length: 15 residues. The V gene lost 1 base and the J gene lost 5 bases, with 14 bases spanning the gap. The germline V gene encodes CDR1 SGHTA and CDR2 FQGNSA.

The rearrangement joins TRBV30 to TRBJ2-2; D possibly corresponds to TRBD1 (6 bases). V lost 5 bases to trimming and J lost 3 bases, with 13 bases between them. The CDR3 extends over 14 amino acids. CDR1 is GTSNPN and CDR2 is SVGIG in the germline V gene (reference sequence). The CDR3 sequence: CAWCPYRDTGELFF. Here the CDR3 DNA reads TGTGCCTGGTGCCCCTACAGGGACACCGGGGAGCTGTTTTTT. Looking up the rest from reference TRBV30 and TRBJ2-2 gives the full variable domain: SQTIHQWPATLVQPVGSPLSLECTVEGTSNPNLYWYRQAAGRGLQLLFYSVGIGQISSEVPQNLSASRPQDRQFILSSKKLLLSDSGFYLCAWCPYRDTGELFFGEGSRLTVL.

The V call is TRBV4-3, the J call TRBJ2-1, with 7 nucleotides matching TRBD1. Germline V gene data show CDR1 as LGHNA and CDR2 as YSLEER. The junction had 9 bases not matched to a gene; V was cut back by 0 bases and J by 7 bases. The CDR3 length is 16 residues. CDR3: CASSQDRGTGANEQFF. The CDR3 region has the DNA TGCGCCAGCAGCCAAGATCGAGGTACAGGGGCAAATGAGCAGTTCTTC.

V and J are TRBV12-3 or TRBV12-4 and TRBJ2-1; no reliable D call. The CDR3 loop spans 18 amino acids. Trimming took 0 bases from V and 0 from J, leaving 15 bases between them. DNA of the CDR3: TGTGCCAGCAGTTTAGCGTATACGCTCACCCGCTCCTACAATGAGCAGTTCTTC. It yields the protein CASSLAYTLTRSYNEQFF.

This sequence joins TRBV9 and TRBJ2-2; a possible D gene is TRBD2 (6 bases). CDR3 length: 14 residues. V lost 3 bases and J 1 base, leaving 7 bases between the germline ends. Germline V CDR1 and CDR2: SGDLS, YYNGEE. CDR3 protein: CASSGGENTGELFF. The CDR3, as DNA: TGTGCCAGCAGCGGGGGGGAGAACACCGGGGAGCTGTTTTTT.

In its sample, this clonotype was seen a few times. The V gene is TRBV6-5, the J gene TRBJ1-6; 7 bases align to TRBD1. The ends lost 4 bases at V and 0 bases at J; junction bases unmatched: 3. CDR3 length: 16 amino acids. Germline V gives CDR1 MNHEY, CDR2 SVGAGI. For the CDR3, the DNA is TGTGCCAGCAGTTCGACAGGGAGCTCCTATAATTCACCCCTCCACTTT. Its translation: CASSSTGSSYNSPLHF.

This rearrangement joins TRBV11-2 to TRBJ2-1, with 7 bases lining up with TRBD2. After removal of 2 bases from V and 4 bases from J, the junction contained 14 bases not matched to a gene. CDR3 length equals 18 residues. Germline V gene lookup returns CDR1 SGHAT and CDR2 FQNNGV. The CDR3 protein is CASSLRPPGRGNYNEQFF. The CDR3 DNA sequence: TGTGCCAGCAGCTTAAGGCCACCGGGGCGGGGGAATTACAATGAGCAGTTCTTC.

DNA for the CDR3: TGTGCCAGCTCACGCCTAGCGGGAGGCTCCTACAATGAGCAGTTCTTC. This encodes CASSRLAGGSYNEQFF. The chain uses TRBV18 and TRBJ2-1; the match to TRBD2 covers 11 bases. The germline V gene has CDR1 KGHSH and CDR2 LQKENI. The length of the CDR3 is 16 residues. With V trimmed by 4 bases and J by 0 bases, 2 bases remained unmatched.

The rearrangement uses TRBV3-1 and TRBJ2-3, with TRBD2 matching over 8 bases. This CDR3 has 18 amino acids. The V segment lost 6 bases and the J segment 0 bases; nucleotides outside the gene matches: 14. The germline V gene has CDR1 LGHDT and CDR2 YNNKEL (reference sequence). As DNA, the CDR3 is TGTGCCAGCAGTCCTGTACTCCTCGGGACTAGAAGCACAGATACGCAGTATTTT. This translates into CASSPVLLGTRSTDTQYF.

The chain couples TRBV20-1 to TRBJ1-5; D is perhaps TRBD1 (6 bases). CDR3 length: 13 residues. The germline V and J ends were trimmed by 1 base and 6 bases, with 10 bases remaining between them. Germline V gives CDR1 DFQATT, CDR2 SNEGSKA (reference sequence). The CDR3 loop is CSARGPGAQPQHF. The DNA for the CDR3 is TGCAGTGCTAGAGGCCCAGGGGCTCAGCCCCAGCATTTT.

This clonotype was found a few times. The J gene is TRBJ2-1, the V gene TRBV12-3 or TRBV12-4; 11 bases match TRBD2. CDR3 length: 15 residues. J gave up 4 bases and V 6 bases, and 5 bases lay outside the gene matches. Here the CDR3 DNA reads TGTGCCAGCAGGAAGGCTAGCGGGGGGTACAATGAGCAGTTCTTC. Translating gives CASRKASGGYNEQFF.

The chain recombines TRBV27 with TRBJ2-5; 9 bases map to TRBD2. Germline CDR1 is MNHEY and CDR2 is SMNVEV (reference sequence). The CDR3 totals 16 residues. Unmatched junction bases numbered 9, after V lost 3 bases and J lost 4 bases. The CDR3: CASSLGSGRFGETQYF. CDR3 coding DNA: TGTGCCAGCAGTTTGGGTAGCGGGAGATTCGGAGAGACCCAGTACTTC.

V usage is TRBV28 and J usage is TRBJ2-7; no firm D call. Trimming pared 5 bases from V and 6 bases from J, leaving 17 bases between. CDR1 is MDHEN, CDR2 SYDVKM, per germline. The CDR3 runs to 14 residues. Written as DNA, the CDR3 is TGTGCCAGCAGTCCCCCAGTGGCCGTCGCCGAGCAGTACTTC. Translated, it gives CASSPPVAVAEQYF.

The chain has TRBV12-3 or TRBV12-4 and TRBJ1-2, with 8 nucleotides matching TRBD1. J lost 6 bases, V lost 2 bases, and 2 bases had no gene match. The CDR3 sequence is 13 residues long. CDR3 loop: CASSLRTGNGYTF. CDR3 coding DNA: TGTGCCAGCAGTTTACGGACAGGGAATGGCTACACCTTC.

This chain joins TRBV20-1 and TRBJ2-1; 8 bases are shared with TRBD1. Germline V lookup: CDR1 DFQATT, CDR2 SNEGSKA (reference sequence). V lost 6 bases and J lost 4; bases outside the gene matches: 8. The CDR3 totals 14 residues. CDR3 DNA: TGCAGTGCAAATACCGGGACAGGTTACAATGAGCAGTTCTTC. As protein: CSANTGTGYNEQFF.

The chain joins TRBV20-1 to TRBJ1-2, with 7 bases aligning to TRBD1. Germline assignment: CDR1 DFQATT and CDR2 SNEGSKA (reference sequence). CDR3 length: 11 residues. Trimming took 3 bases from V and 7 from J; bases not matched to a gene: 2. The CDR3 is CSARRDSGYTF. The CDR3 DNA is TGCAGTGCTAGGAGGGACAGTGGCTACACCTTC.

The chain carries TRBV5-1 and TRBJ2-7, with 8 bases that match TRBD2. The CDR3 loop spans 15 amino acids. The trim removed 3 bases at V and 3 bases at J, leaving 8 bases unmatched. Germline V gene data show CDR1 as SGHRS and CDR2 as YFSETQ. The CDR3 bases are TGCGCCAGCAGCTACACGGGGGGGGGAAACTACGAGCAGTACTTC. This encodes CASSYTGGGNYEQYF.

This clonotype was seen only a few times. The J gene is TRBJ2-7, the V gene TRBV20-1; no clear D. The CDR3 loop spans 12 amino acids. Germline CDR1 reads DFQATT; CDR2 reads SNEGSKA (reference sequence). Trimming cost V 1 base and J 5 bases, with 9 bases left between them. CDR3 in amino acids: CSARGNGDEQYF. For the CDR3, the DNA is TGCAGTGCTAGAGGGAATGGTGACGAGCAGTACTTC.

The chain recombines TRBV5-1 with TRBJ2-5; D is unclear. Germline CDR1 SGHRS, CDR2 YFSETQ. V lost 1 base, J lost 3 bases, and 16 bases lay in between. The CDR3 is 16 amino acids. CDR3 DNA sequence: TGCGCCAGCAGCTTGCCGCGAGGAGCCTTAAAAGAGACCCAGTACTTC. It encodes CASSLPRGALKETQYF.

The chain employs TRBV20-1 and TRBJ2-2; D possibly corresponds to TRBD1 (5 bases). The germline CDR1 and CDR2 sequences are DFQATT and SNEGSKA (reference sequence). V shed 2 bases and J shed 3 bases, with 10 bases lying between them. The CDR3 runs 14 residues. The CDR3 DNA is TGCAGTGCTAGAAGGGCAGGGTACACCGGGGAGCTGTTTTTT. Its protein product is CSARRAGYTGELFF.

This clonotype was detected a few times. V usage is TRBV20-1 and J usage is TRBJ1-3; TRBD1 is a possible D gene (6 bases). The CDR3 totals 16 residues. Trimming shortened V by 3 bases and J by 4 bases, and 19 bases separated the two germline ends. Per the germline V gene, CDR1 is DFQATT and CDR2 is SNEGSKA (reference sequence). The CDR3 DNA reads as TGCAGTGCTAGTGACGAAGGGGGGACATCCGGAAACACCATATATTTT. This codes for CSASDEGGTSGNTIYF.

This clonotype occurred many times. At one end the junction does not follow the germline gene, possibly because of a read error. This chain uses TRBV9 with TRBJ2-2; D gene unclear. The CDR3 has 13 amino acids. Germline V CDR1 and CDR2: SGDLS, YYNGEE. CDR3 sequence reads: CASSVEGTGELFF. The CDR3 DNA reads TGCGCCAGCAGCGTAGAAGGGACCGGGGAGCTGTTTTTT.